This TCR beta chain was documented in a study of cytomegalovirus exposure and HLA in healthy donors. Note on this clone: Its matching antigen is unknown.

The table came from immunoSEQ multiplex PCR; TCRdb's copy has only in-frame clones and leaves some out. Among 80,000 to 95,000 clones listed, roughly 92% were seen once. CDR1 is MDHEN and CDR2 is SYDVKM in the germline V gene. CDR3 length equals 22 residues. The J segment lost 2 bases and the V segment lost 1 base, leaving 19 bases of the junction unmatched. Broader study findings: The authors enumerated around 150 TCR beta chains as linked to cytomegalovirus. In a later analysis, first-cohort TCR clusters were found to tend to co-occur in the 120 or so validation repertoires. Usually a TCR sequence was rare, but some public TCRs were found in many donors.

The chain joins TRBV28 to TRBJ2-3, with 12 nucleotides matching TRBD2. The sample was PBMCs. The TCR comes from a woman younger than 45 in good health and CMV-seropositive. CDR3 loop: CASSLSLGLAGSIVSNTDTQYF. The CDR3 bases are TGTGCCAGCAGTTTATCCCTCGGACTAGCGGGGTCCATCGTCTCTAACACAGATACGCAGTATTTT.